What follows are 9 T cell receptor beta chains derived from one specimen sequenced in a study of blood T cell repertoires in COVID-19. Data came from immunoSEQ multiplex PCR; TCRdb stores just in-frame clones and leaves some out. The sample carries about 97,000 clones, almost 80% recorded once. The specimen sequenced was peripheral blood. The receptor set was obtained from a man aged 55 to 70 with active or convalescent COVID-19.

The gene calls are TRBV5-4 and TRBJ2-3; the match to TRBD2 covers 7 bases. V lost 3 bases and J lost 5; bases outside the gene matches: 15. Germline lookup yields CDR1 SGHNT and CDR2 YYREEE (reference sequence). The CDR3 contains 17 residues. CDR3: CASSSIPASGLEDTQYF. The CDR3 DNA reads TGTGCCAGCAGCTCCATCCCGGCTAGCGGCCTTGAAGATACGCAGTATTTT.

This clone occurred once. The rearrangement links TRBV11-2 to TRBJ1-4, with D tentatively TRBD1 (5 bases). Trimming removed 11 bases from V and 6 bases from J, with 13 bases in between. The CDR3 is 12 amino acids. Per germline, CDR1 SGHAT and CDR2 FQNNGV. The CDR3 is CARTIEDEKLFF. CDR3 in DNA: TGTGCCCGGACAATCGAAGATGAAAAACTGTTTTTT.

In this sample, this clone turned up a few times. V usage is TRBV4-3 and J usage is TRBJ2-1; 7 bases line up with TRBD2. The germline gives CDR1 LGHNA, CDR2 YSLEER. The V and J ends lost 0 bases and 11 bases, in that order; junction bases with no gene match: 4. The CDR3 spans 13 residues. DNA for the CDR3: TGCGCCAGCAGCCAAGATCGGCGGGAGAAGCAGTTCTTC. This sequence encodes CASSQDRREKQFF.

The chain combines TRBV25-1 with TRBJ2-1; 10 bases are shared with TRBD2. After removal of 3 bases from V and 8 bases from J, the junction contained 10 bases not matched to a gene. The CDR3 length is 16 residues. Germline V gives CDR1 MGHDK, CDR2 SYGVNS. The CDR3 sequence: CASSEGRLAGVDEQFF. The CDR3 DNA reads TGTGCCAGCAGTGAGGGTAGGCTAGCGGGAGTAGATGAGCAGTTCTTC.

V and J are TRBV24-1 and TRBJ2-3, with TRBD1 matching over 7 bases. The CDR3 length is 16 residues. Losses at the gene ends were 1 base for V and 5 bases for J; bases not matched to a gene: 8. Looked up from germline, CDR1 is KGHDR and CDR2 is SFDVKD. CDR3 sequence (DNA): TGTGCCACCAGTGATTTAGGGGTCGGACAGGAAGATACGCAGTATTTT. As protein: CATSDLGVGQEDTQYF.

V and J are TRBV14 and TRBJ2-3, with D maybe TRBD2 (7 bases). V gave up 4 bases and J gave up 4 bases, with 21 bases separating them. The CDR3 spans 17 residues. The germline CDR1 and CDR2 sequences are SGHDN and FVKESK. The CDR3 region is CASSPARGTNRPDTQYF. DNA of the CDR3: TGTGCCAGCAGCCCTGCGAGGGGGACTAATCGCCCAGATACGCAGTATTTT.

The table lists this clone with a few counts. The rearrangement uses TRBV29-1 and TRBJ2-7; 13 nucleotides agree with TRBD2. Germline lookup yields CDR1 SQVTM and CDR2 ANQGSEA. The V gene end was trimmed by 6 bases and the J gene end by 6 bases; junction bases not matched to a gene: 8. This CDR3 comprises 14 residues. The CDR3, as DNA: TGCAGCGTCGGTGGACTAGCGGGAGTAGGCGAGCAGTACTTC. Translation: CSVGGLAGVGEQYF.

The rearrangement uses TRBV12-5 and TRBJ2-2; TRBD2 matches 7 bases. CDR1 is LGHNT, CDR2 FRNRAP, per germline. There are 16 residues in the CDR3. Trimming cost V 5 bases and J 5 bases; bases outside gene matches: 11. The CDR3 reads CASGASRAGETGELFF. Written as DNA, the CDR3 is TGTGCTAGTGGTGCTAGTAGGGCGGGAGAAACCGGGGAGCTGTTTTTT.

V gene TRBV10-3 combines with J gene TRBJ1-2, with 7 nucleotides matching TRBD1. V was pared by 3 bases and J by 8 bases, with 6 bases of the junction left unmatched. In germline, CDR1 is ENHRY, CDR2 SYGVKD. The CDR3 extends over 13 amino acids. The CDR3 region has the DNA TGTGCCATCAGTGAATTGACAGGGCGCGGCTACACCTTC. Translating it yields CAISELTGRGYTF.